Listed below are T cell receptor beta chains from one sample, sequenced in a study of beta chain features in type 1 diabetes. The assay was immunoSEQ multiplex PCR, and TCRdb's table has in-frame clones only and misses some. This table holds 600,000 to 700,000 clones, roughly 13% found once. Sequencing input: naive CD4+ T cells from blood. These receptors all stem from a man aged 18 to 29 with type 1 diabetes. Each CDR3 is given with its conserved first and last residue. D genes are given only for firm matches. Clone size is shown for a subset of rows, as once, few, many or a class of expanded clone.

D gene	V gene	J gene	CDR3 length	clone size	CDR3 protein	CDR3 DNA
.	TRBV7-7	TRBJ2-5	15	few	CASSLLGGLQETQYF	TGTGCTAGCAGCTTATTGGGGGGACTCCAAGAGACCCAGTACTTC
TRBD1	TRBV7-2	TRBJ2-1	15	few	CASSLGTGPYNEQFF	TGTGCCAGCAGCTTAGGGACAGGCCCCTACAATGAGCAGTTCTTC
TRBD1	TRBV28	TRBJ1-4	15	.	CASSPGDRVREKLFF	TGTGCCAGCAGTCCTGGTGACAGGGTGAGGGAAAAACTGTTTTTT
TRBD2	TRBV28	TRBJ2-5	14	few	CASREGQAEETQYF	TGTGCCAGTCGGGAGGGGCAGGCGGAGGAGACCCAGTACTTC
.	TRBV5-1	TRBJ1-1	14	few	CASSWQGSNTEAFF	TGCGCCAGCAGCTGGCAGGGTTCGAACACTGAAGCTTTCTTT
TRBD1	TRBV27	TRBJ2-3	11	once	CASRGQGTQYF	TGTGCCAGCAGGGGACAGGGTACGCAGTATTTT
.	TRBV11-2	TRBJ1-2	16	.	CASSPSSSGSNYGYTF	TGTGCCAGCAGCCCATCAAGCTCAGGCTCTAACTATGGCTACACCTTC
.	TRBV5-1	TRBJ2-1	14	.	CASSLAVTPNEQFF	TGCGCCAGCAGCTTGGCCGTAACACCCAATGAGCAGTTCTTC
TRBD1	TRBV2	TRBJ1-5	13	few	CASSPGTGQPQHF	TGTGCCAGCAGTCCCGGGACAGGCCAGCCCCAGCATTTT
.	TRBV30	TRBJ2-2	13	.	CAWTGANTGELFF	TGTGCCTGGACGGGGGCAAACACCGGGGAGCTGTTTTTT
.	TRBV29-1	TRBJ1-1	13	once	CSAEGGTNTEAFF	TGCAGCGCGGAGGGAGGGACGAACACTGAAGCTTTCTTT
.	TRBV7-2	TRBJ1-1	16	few	CASSLALTAFGTEAFF	TGTGCCAGCAGCTTAGCCCTGACTGCTTTTGGTACTGAAGCTTTCTTT
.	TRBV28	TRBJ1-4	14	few	CASSLEGNGEKLFF	TGTGCCAGCAGTTTAGAGGGGAATGGGGAAAAACTGTTTTTT
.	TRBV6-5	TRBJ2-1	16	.	CASSSPRDGHRDEQFF	TGTGCCAGCAGTTCCCCACGGGACGGACACCGGGATGAGCAGTTCTTC
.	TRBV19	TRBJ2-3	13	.	CASSAHTEAGQYF	TGTGCCAGTAGTGCGCATACCGAAGCGGGGCAGTATTTT
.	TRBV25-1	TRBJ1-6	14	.	CASSDTGYNSPLHF	TGTGCCAGCAGTGATACAGGCTATAATTCACCCCTCCACTTT
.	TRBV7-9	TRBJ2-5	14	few	CASSLWEPEETQYF	TGTGCCAGCAGCCTATGGGAACCGGAGGAGACCCAGTACTTC
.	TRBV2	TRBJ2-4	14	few	CASSGQGLEDIQYF	TGTGCCAGCAGTGGCCAAGGGTTGGAAGACATTCAGTACTTC
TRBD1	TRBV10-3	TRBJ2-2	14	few	CAILGQANTGELFF	TGTGCCATTTTGGGACAGGCGAACACCGGGGAGCTGTTTTTT
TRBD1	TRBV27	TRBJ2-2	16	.	CASSPRTGVNTGELFF	TGTGCCAGCAGTCCCCGGACAGGGGTAAACACCGGGGAGCTGTTTTTT
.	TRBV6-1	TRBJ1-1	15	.	CASSEYYGGNTEAFF	TGTGCCAGCAGTGAATACTACGGGGGTAACACTGAAGCTTTCTTT
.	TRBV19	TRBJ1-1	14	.	CASSIGSGWTEAFF	TGTGCCAGTAGTATAGGGTCGGGATGGACTGAAGCTTTCTTT
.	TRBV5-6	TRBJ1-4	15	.	CASSLVGTTNEKLFF	TGTGCCAGCAGCTTGGTGGGTACAACTAATGAAAAACTGTTTTTT
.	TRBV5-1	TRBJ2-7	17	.	CASSSSDRSGPSYEQYF	TGCGCCAGCAGCTCCTCCGACAGATCAGGTCCCTCCTACGAGCAGTACTTC
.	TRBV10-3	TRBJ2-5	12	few	CAIRGPGETQYF	TGTGCCATCAGGGGGCCCGGAGAGACCCAGTACTTC
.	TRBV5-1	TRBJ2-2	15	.	CASSPLDLNTGELFF	TGCGCCAGCAGCCCCTTGGACCTGAACACCGGGGAGCTGTTTTTT
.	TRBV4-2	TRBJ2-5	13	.	CASSQVRRGTQYF	TGTGCCAGCAGCCAAGTGCGCCGGGGGACCCAGTACTTC
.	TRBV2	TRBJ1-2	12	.	CASREQTYGYTF	TGTGCCAGCAGGGAACAGACCTATGGCTACACCTTC
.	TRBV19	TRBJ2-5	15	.	CASSTSKGPGETQYF	TGTGCCAGTAGTACATCAAAGGGTCCCGGAGAGACCCAGTACTTC
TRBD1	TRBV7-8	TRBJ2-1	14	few	CASSPRDRGNEQFF	TGTGCCAGCAGCCCGCGGGACAGGGGCAATGAGCAGTTCTTC
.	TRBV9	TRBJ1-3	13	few	CASSPGTGNTIYF	TGTGCCAGCAGCCCAGGGACGGGAAACACCATATATTTT
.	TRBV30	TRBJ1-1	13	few	CAWSVQLNTEAFF	TGTGCCTGGAGTGTACAACTAAACACTGAAGCTTTCTTT
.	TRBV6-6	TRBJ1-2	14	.	CASTLPDRSYGYTF	TGTGCCAGCACCTTACCCGACCGATCCTATGGCTACACCTTC
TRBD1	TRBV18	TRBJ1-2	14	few	CASSPGGQGYGYTF	TGTGCCAGCTCACCAGGCGGACAGGGCTATGGCTACACCTTC
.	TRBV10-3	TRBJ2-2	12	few	CASEQGSGELFF	TGTGCCAGCGAACAGGGTTCCGGGGAGCTGTTTTTT
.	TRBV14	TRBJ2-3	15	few	CASSQGTAVTDTQYF	TGTGCCAGCAGCCAAGGGACAGCTGTTACAGATACGCAGTATTTT
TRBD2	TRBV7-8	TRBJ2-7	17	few	CASSEGGLAGSSYEQYF	TGTGCCAGCAGCGAAGGGGGACTAGCGGGTAGCTCCTACGAGCAGTACTTC
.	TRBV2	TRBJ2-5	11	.	CASTILETQYF	TGTGCCAGCACCATCCTCGAGACCCAGTACTTC
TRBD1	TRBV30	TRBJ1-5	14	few	CAWSAQTGRQPQHF	TGTGCCTGGAGTGCCCAGACAGGGAGGCAGCCCCAGCATTTT
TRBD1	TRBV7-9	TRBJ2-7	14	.	CARGRRQGAYEQYF	TGTGCCAGGGGCAGGAGACAGGGGGCCTACGAGCAGTACTTC
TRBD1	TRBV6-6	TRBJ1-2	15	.	CASSGTQGAPYGYTF	TGTGCCAGCAGTGGCACACAGGGGGCGCCGTATGGCTACACCTTC
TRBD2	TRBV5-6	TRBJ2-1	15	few	CASSTGLAGYNEQFF	TGTGCCAGCAGCACAGGACTAGCGGGTTACAATGAGCAGTTCTTC
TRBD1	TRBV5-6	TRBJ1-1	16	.	CASSLVGTGTNTEAFF	TGTGCCAGCAGCTTGGTCGGGACAGGGACGAACACTGAAGCTTTCTTT
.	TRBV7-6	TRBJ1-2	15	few	CASSLNLRGSYGYTF	TGTGCCAGCAGCTTAAACCTCAGGGGTTCCTATGGCTACACCTTC
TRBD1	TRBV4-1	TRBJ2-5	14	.	CASSPGQPQETQYF	TGCGCCAGCAGCCCGGGACAGCCCCAAGAGACCCAGTACTTC
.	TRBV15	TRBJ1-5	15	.	CATRLTGIGNQPQHF	TGTGCCACCAGACTCACAGGGATAGGCAATCAGCCCCAGCATTTT
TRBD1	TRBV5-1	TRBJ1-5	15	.	CASSSRTGPNQPQHF	TGCGCCAGCAGCTCCCGGACAGGGCCGAATCAGCCCCAGCATTTT
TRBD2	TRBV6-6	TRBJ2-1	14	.	CASSYSAGLAEQFF	TGTGCCAGCAGTTACTCGGCGGGACTAGCGGAGCAGTTCTTC
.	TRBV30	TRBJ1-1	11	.	CAWSVPSRAFF	TGTGCCTGGAGTGTACCCTCTAGGGCTTTCTTT
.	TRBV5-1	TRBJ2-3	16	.	CASSGGDVYAGDTQYF	TGCGCCAGCAGCGGGGGAGATGTCTATGCCGGAGATACGCAGTATTTT
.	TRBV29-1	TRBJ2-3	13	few	CSVDRDSTDTQYF	TGCAGCGTTGACCGTGACAGCACAGATACGCAGTATTTT
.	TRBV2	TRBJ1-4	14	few	CASSLRPGGEKLFF	TGTGCCAGCAGCCTAAGACCCGGAGGCGAAAAACTGTTTTTT
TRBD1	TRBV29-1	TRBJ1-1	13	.	CSAYGQGRTEAFF	TGCAGCGCCTACGGACAGGGGAGGACTGAAGCTTTCTTT
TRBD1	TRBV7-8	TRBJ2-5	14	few	CASSSASGGETQYF	TGTGCCAGCAGCTCAGCCTCAGGGGGAGAGACCCAGTACTTC
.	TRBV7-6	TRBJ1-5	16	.	CASSASLGGPEQPQHF	TGTGCCAGCAGCGCTTCTTTGGGAGGGCCCGAACAGCCCCAGCATTTT